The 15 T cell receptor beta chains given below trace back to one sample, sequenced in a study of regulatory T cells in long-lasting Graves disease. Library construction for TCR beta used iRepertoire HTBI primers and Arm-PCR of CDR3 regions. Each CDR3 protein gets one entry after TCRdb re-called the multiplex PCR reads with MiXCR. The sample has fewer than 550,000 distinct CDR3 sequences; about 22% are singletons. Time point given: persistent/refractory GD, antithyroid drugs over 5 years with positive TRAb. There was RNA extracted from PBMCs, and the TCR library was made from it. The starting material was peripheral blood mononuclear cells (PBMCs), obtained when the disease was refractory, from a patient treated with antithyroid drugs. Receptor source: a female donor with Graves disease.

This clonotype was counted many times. CDR3 loop: CASKPAAFGSYTF. The DNA for the CDR3 is TGTGCCAGCAAGCCTGCAGCCTTTGGGAGCTACACCTTC. The chain combines TRBV12-3 or TRBV12-4 with TRBJ1-2; D uncertain. The germline V and J ends were trimmed by 7 bases and 9 bases, with 18 bases remaining between them. The CDR3 is 13 residues long.

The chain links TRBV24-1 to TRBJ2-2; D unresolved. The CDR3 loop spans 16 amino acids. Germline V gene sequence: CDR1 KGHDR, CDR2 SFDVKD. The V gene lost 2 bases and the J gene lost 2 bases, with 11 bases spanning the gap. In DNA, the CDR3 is TGTGCCACCAGTGATTCGACGGCTCGTAACACCGGGGAGCTGTTTTTT. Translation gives CATSDSTARNTGELFF.

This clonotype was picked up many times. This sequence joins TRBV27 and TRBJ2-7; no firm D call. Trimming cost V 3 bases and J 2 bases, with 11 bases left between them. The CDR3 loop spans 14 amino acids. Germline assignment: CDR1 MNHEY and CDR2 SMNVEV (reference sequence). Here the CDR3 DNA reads TGTGCCAGCAGTTTCCGCGGATCGGCCTACGAGCAGTACTTC. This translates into CASSFRGSAYEQYF.

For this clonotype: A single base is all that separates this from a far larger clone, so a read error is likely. The CDR3 loop is CASSSIFGRDSSETKYF. CDR3 sequence (DNA): TGTGCCAGCAGCTCGATCTTTGGGCGTGACAGCTCAGAGACCAAGTACTTC. V and J are TRBV2 and TRBJ2-5; TRBD1 might be the D (5 bases). The CDR3 totals 17 residues. CDR1 and CDR2 (germline): SNHLY, FYNNEI.

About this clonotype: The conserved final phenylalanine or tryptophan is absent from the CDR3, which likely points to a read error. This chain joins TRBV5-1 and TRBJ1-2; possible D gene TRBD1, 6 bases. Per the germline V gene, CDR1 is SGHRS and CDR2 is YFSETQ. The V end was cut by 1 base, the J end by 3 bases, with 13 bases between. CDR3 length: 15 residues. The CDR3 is CASSLYGGRDYGYTL. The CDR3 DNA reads TGCGCCAGCAGCTTGTATGGGGGGCGCGACTATGGCTACACCCTC.

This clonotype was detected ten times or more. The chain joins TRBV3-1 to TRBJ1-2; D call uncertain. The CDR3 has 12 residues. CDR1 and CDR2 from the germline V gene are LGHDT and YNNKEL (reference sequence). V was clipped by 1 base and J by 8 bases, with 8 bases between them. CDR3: CASSQVAAGYTF. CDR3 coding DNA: TGTGCCAGCAGCCAAGTAGCTGCCGGCTACACCTTC.

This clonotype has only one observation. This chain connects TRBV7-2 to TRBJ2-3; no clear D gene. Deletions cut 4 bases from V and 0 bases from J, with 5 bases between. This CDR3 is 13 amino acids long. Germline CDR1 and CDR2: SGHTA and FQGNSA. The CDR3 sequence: CASSSDSTDTQYF. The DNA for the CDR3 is TGTGCCAGCAGCTCTGACAGCACAGATACGCAGTATTTT.

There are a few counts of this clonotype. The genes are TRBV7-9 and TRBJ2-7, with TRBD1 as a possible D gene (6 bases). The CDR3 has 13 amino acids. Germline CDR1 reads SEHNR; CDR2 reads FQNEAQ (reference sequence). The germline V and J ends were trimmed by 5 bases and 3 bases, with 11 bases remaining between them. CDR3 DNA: TGTGCCAGCAGCAAACAGGGTTTCTACGAGCAGTACTTC. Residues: CASSKQGFYEQYF.

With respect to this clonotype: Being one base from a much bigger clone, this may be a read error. The CDR3 DNA reads TGTGCCATCAGTGTAGGGGACACCACCAACTATGGCTACACCTTC. This gives the protein CAISVGDTTNYGYTF. V gene TRBV10-3 combines with J gene TRBJ1-2, with D tentatively TRBD1 (6 bases). This CDR3 comprises 15 residues. Trimming took off 4 bases at V and 2 bases at J, with 14 bases between the two ends. Germline CDR1 ENHRY, CDR2 SYGVKD.

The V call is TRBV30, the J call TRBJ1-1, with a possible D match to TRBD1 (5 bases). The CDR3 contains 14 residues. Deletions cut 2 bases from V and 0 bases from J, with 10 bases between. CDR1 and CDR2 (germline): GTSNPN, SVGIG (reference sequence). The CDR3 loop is CAWSLGTLNTEAFF. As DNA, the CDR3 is TGTGCCTGGAGTCTGGGGACGTTGAACACTGAAGCTTTCTTT.

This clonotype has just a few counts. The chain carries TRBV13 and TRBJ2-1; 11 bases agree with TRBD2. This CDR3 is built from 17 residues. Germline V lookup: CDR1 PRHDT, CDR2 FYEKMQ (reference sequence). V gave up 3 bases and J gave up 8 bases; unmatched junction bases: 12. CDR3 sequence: CASSLDSGGAGGDEQFF. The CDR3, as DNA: TGTGCCAGCAGCTTGGATAGCGGGGGGGCCGGGGGGGATGAGCAGTTCTTC.

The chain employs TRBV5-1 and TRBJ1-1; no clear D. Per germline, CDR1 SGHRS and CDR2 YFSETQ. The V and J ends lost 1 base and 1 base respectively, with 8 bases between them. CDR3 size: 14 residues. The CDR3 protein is CASSLTEPNTEAFF. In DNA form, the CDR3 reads TGCGCCAGCAGCTTGACGGAACCGAACACTGAAGCTTTCTTT.

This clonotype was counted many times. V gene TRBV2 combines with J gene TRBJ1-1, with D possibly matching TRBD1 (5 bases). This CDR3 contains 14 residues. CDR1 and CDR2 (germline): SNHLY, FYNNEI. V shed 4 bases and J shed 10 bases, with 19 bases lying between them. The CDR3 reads CASSGLWDPVVAFF. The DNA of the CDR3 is TGTGCCAGCAGTGGGCTTTGGGACCCAGTAGTAGCTTTCTTT. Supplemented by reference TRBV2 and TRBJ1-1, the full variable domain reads EPEVTQTPSHQVTQMGQEVILRCVPISNHLYFYWYRQILGQKVEFLVSFYNNEISEKSEIFDDQFSVERPDGSNFTLKIRSTKLEDSAMYFCASSGLWDPVVAFFGQGTRLTVV.

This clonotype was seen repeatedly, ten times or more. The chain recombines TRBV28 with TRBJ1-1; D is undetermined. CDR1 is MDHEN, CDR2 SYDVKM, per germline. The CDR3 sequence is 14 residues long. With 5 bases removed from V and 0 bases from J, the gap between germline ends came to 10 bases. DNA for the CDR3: TGTGCCAGCAGTCGACGTCTCATGAACACTGAAGCTTTCTTT. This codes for CASSRRLMNTEAFF.

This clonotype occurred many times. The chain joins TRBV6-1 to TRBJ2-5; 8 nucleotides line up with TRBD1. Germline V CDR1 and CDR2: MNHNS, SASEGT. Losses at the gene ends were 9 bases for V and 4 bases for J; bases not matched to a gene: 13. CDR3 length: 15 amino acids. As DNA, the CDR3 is TGTGCCAGTAAAGACAGGGGTAGGGAAGGAGAGACCCAGTACTTC. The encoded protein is CASKDRGREGETQYF.